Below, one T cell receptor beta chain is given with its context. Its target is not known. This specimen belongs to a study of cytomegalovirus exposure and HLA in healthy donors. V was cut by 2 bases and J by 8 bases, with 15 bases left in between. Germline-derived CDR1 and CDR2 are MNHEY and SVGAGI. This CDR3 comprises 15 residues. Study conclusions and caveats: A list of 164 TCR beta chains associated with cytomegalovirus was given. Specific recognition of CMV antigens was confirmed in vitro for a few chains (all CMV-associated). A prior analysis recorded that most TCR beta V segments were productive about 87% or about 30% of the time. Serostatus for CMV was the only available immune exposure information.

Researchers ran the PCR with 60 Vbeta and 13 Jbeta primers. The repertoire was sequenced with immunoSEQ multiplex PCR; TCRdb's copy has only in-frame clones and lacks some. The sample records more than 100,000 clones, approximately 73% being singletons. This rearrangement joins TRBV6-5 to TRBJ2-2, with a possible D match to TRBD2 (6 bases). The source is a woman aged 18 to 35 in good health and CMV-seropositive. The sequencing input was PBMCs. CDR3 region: CASSYLLATGGELFF. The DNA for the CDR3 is TGTGCCAGCAGTTACCTCCTAGCGACGGGAGGGGAGCTGTTTTTT.